Listed below are T cell receptor beta chains from one sample, sequenced in a study of cytomegalovirus exposure and HLA in healthy donors. Clones were read by immunoSEQ multiplex PCR, and TCRdb kept only the in-frame ones, dropping some. The table includes around 80,000 clones, around 68% detected once. The sequencing sample was made of PBMCs. Every receptor here comes from a middle-aged man in good health and CMV-seropositive. Both conserved end residues are trimmed from each CDR3.

cdr3_length: 13
v_call: TRBV6-6
cdr3_aa: ASSYSTGSQETQY

cdr3_length: 9
v_call: TRBV29-1
cdr3_aa: SVSQGYEQY

cdr3_length: 15
v_call: TRBV18
cdr3_aa: ASSPVVPTGSYNEQF

cdr3_length: 12
v_call: TRBV5-4
cdr3_aa: ASSLELAGEKLF

cdr3_length: 11
v_call: TRBV28
cdr3_aa: ASSPDFTGELF

cdr3_length: 12
v_call: TRBV9
cdr3_aa: ASSPGQAIYEQY

cdr3_length: 13
v_call: TRBV28
cdr3_aa: ASSRLAENTDTQY

cdr3_length: 9
v_call: TRBV6-5
cdr3_aa: ASTRGDGYT

cdr3_length: 11
v_call: TRBV5-1
cdr3_aa: ASNSGVSEKLF

cdr3_length: 11
v_call: TRBV6-4
cdr3_aa: ASSAGDTGELF

cdr3_length: 12
v_call: TRBV7-7
cdr3_aa: ASSSSRTQGTQY